The 2 T cell receptor beta chains in this list originate from one sample, sequenced in a study of OX40 agonist ivuxolimab in advanced cancers. Profiled with immunoSEQ multiplex PCR; TCRdb holds only in-frame clones, not every one. There are about 72,000 clones in the sample; roughly 80% occur only once, and 5% lies in the top ten. Material: CD4+ or CD8+ T cells sorted from blood, obtained in a trial of the OX40 agonist ivuxolimab. These receptor sequences come from an adult with an advanced solid tumor such as melanoma, head and neck, liver or kidney cancer.

The chain uses TRBV7-9 and TRBJ2-1, with a weak D call TRBD2 (5 bases). The CDR3 covers 14 residues. The germline gives CDR1 SEHNR, CDR2 FQNEAQ (reference sequence). Trimming removed 1 base from V and 7 bases from J, with 11 bases in between. CDR3 region: CASSLVLGLNEQFF. The DNA of the CDR3 is TGTGCCAGCAGCTTAGTTCTAGGACTTAATGAGCAGTTCTTC.

V is TRBV5-1 and J is TRBJ2-7; weak D call: TRBD1 (5 bases). Trimming cost V 0 bases and J 3 bases, with 7 bases left between them. The germline CDR1 and CDR2 sequences are SGHRS and YFSETQ. The CDR3 is made up of 13 amino acids. Written as DNA, the CDR3 is TGCGCCAGCAGCTTGGAGGGGATCTACGAGCAGTACTTC. Protein sequence: CASSLEGIYEQYF.